Below are 2 T cell receptor beta chains sequenced from a single sample in a study of control samples from healthy donors and cancer patients. The assay was immunoSEQ multiplex PCR, and TCRdb's table has in-frame clones only and misses some. The table records more than 95,000 clones, 85% to 95% of them present only once. Sequenced: blood. These receptors all stem from a man aged 18 to 35 in good health.

This chain's CDR3 is CASSLGSFYGYTF. The CDR3 nucleotides read TGTGCCAGCAGCTTAGGCAGTTTCTATGGCTACACCTTC. The V and J genes are TRBV13 and TRBJ1-2; D gene ambiguous. This CDR3 has 13 residues. V was cut by 0 bases and J by 4 bases, with 6 bases left in between. In germline, CDR1 is PRHDT, CDR2 FYEKMQ (reference sequence).

The rearrangement uses TRBV5-1 and TRBJ2-3; no definite D call. The CDR3 is 12 amino acids. Germline V CDR1 and CDR2: SGHRS, YFSETQ. Trimming stripped 4 bases from V and 1 base from J, with 4 bases between. The CDR3 sequence: CASSGGTDTQYF. In nucleotides, the CDR3 is TGCGCCAGCAGCGGGGGCACAGATACGCAGTATTTT.